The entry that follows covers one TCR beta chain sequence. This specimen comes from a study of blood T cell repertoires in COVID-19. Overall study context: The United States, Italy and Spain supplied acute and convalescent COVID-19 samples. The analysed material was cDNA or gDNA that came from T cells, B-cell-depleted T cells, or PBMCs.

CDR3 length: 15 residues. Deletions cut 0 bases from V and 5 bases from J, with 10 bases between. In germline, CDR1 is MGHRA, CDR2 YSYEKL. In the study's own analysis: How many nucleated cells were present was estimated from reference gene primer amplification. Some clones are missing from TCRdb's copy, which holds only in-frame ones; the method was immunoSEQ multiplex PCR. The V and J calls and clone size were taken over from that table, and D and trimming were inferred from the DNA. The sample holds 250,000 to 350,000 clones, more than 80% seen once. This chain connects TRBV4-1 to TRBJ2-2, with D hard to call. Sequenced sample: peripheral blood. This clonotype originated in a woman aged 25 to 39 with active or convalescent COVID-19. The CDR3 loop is CASSQEDRFTGELFF. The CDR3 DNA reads TGCGCCAGCAGCCAAGAAGATAGATTTACCGGGGAGCTGTTTTTT.